This TCR beta chain emerged from a study of shared clonotypes between healthy human individuals. In replicate PCRs of sorted subsets, approximately 200 ng DNA, some 28,000 T cell genomes, was used. The data were produced by immunoSEQ multiplex PCR, yet TCRdb's version contains in-frame clones alone and is incomplete. The profile shows 2,100,000 or so clones, 95% of them singletons. V lost 7 bases and J 2 bases, leaving 8 bases between the germline ends. There are 12 residues in the CDR3. Germline lookup yields CDR1 SNHLY and CDR2 FYNNEI. The sequence was collected from a man younger than 35 in good health. The chain links TRBV2 to TRBJ1-1, with D unclear. The sample consisted of naive CD4+ T cells sorted from blood. Subset meaning: CD45RA+ positively selected. CDR3 protein: CASTKPNTEAFF. CDR3 nucleotide sequence: TGTGCCAGCACTAAACCCAACACTGAAGCTTTCTTT.